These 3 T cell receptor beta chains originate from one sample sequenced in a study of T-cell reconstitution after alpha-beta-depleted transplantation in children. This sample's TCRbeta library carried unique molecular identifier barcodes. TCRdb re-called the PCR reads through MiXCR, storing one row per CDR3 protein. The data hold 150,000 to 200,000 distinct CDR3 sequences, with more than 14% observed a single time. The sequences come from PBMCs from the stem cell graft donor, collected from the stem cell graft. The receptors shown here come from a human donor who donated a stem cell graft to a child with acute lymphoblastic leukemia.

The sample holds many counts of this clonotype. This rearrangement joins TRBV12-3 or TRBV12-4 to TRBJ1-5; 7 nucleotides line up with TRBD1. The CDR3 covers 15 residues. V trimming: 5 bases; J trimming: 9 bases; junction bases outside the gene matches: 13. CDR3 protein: CASSQTGSGGWPQHF. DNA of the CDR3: TGTGCCAGCAGTCAGACAGGGAGTGGGGGGTGGCCCCAGCATTTT.

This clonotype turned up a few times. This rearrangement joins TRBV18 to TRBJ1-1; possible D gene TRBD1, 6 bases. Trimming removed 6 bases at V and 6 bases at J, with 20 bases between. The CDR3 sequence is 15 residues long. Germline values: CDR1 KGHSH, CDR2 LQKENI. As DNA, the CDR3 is TGTGCCAGCTCTCCAACCATCGGAGAGGGGGCTGAAGCTTTCTTT. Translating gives CASSPTIGEGAEAFF.

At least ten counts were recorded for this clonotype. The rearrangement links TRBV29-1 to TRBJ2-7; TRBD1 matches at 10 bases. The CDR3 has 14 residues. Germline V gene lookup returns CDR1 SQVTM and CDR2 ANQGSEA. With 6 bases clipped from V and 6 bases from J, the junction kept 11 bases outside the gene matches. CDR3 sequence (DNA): TGCAGCGTCAACATGGGACAGGGGATCAGCGAGCAGTACTTC. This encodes CSVNMGQGISEQYF.